The 10 T cell receptor beta chains below come from one sample, sequenced in a study of blood T cell repertoires in COVID-19. Assay: immunoSEQ multiplex PCR; the TCRdb copy retains only in-frame clones and omits some. The top ten clones hold about 7.3% of a sample with fewer than 450,000 clones, 88% of them seen once. Source material: peripheral blood. Every receptor here comes from a woman aged 70 to 79 with COVID-19, enrolled during active disease.

This rearrangement joins TRBV7-9 to TRBJ2-7; D not certain. V was pared by 2 bases and J by 0 bases, with 2 bases between. The CDR3 contains 12 residues. Per germline, CDR1 SEHNR and CDR2 FQNEAQ (reference sequence). The CDR3, as DNA: TGTGCCAGCAGCTTATACTCCTACGAGCAGTACTTC. This gives the protein CASSLYSYEQYF.

This clone was detected once. V is TRBV6-5 and J is TRBJ1-1, with D perhaps matching TRBD1 (6 bases). This CDR3 has 13 residues. Trimming removed 7 bases from V and 5 bases from J, with 14 bases in between. Germline assignment: CDR1 MNHEY and CDR2 SVGAGI. In nucleotides, the CDR3 is TGTGCCAGCACACTGACAGGACCTACTGAAGCTTTCTTT. It translates to CASTLTGPTEAFF.

The chain recombines TRBV7-9 with TRBJ1-6; D is uncertain. This CDR3 is built from 12 residues. Trimming removed 7 bases at V and 7 bases at J, with 8 bases between. Germline CDR1 and CDR2: SEHNR and FQNEAQ (reference sequence). The CDR3 coding sequence is TGTGCCAGCATGGACTCCAATTCACCCCTCCACTTT. It encodes CASMDSNSPLHF.

V gene TRBV27 combines with J gene TRBJ1-4, with TRBD1 matching 9 bases. Per the germline V gene, CDR1 is MNHEY and CDR2 is SMNVEV (reference sequence). The CDR3 is made up of 14 amino acids. Germline trimming cut 6 bases from V and 6 bases from J; bases unmatched to any gene: 5. CDR3 coding DNA: TGTGCCAGCAGACAGGGGGCAGGTTATGAAAAACTGTTTTTT. Translated, it gives CASRQGAGYEKLFF.

The chain has TRBV6-5 and TRBJ2-5, with 8 bases identical to TRBD1. Germline CDR1 is MNHEY and CDR2 is SVGAGI. V trimming: 6 bases; J trimming: 1 base; junction bases outside the gene matches: 7. CDR3 length: 15 amino acids. CDR3 residues: CASRRDRRAQETQYF. CDR3 DNA sequence: TGTGCCAGCAGGAGGGACAGGCGAGCCCAAGAGACCCAGTACTTC.

This clone was recorded only once. The CDR3 reads CSVVAGTLSNTEAFF. In nucleotides, the CDR3 is TGCAGCGTTGTGGCCGGGACACTATCGAACACTGAAGCTTTCTTT. The chain has TRBV29-1 and TRBJ1-1, with a possible D match to TRBD1 (6 bases). V gave up 4 bases and J gave up 1 base, with 16 bases separating them. The CDR3 length is 15 residues. The germline V gene encodes CDR1 SQVTM and CDR2 ANQGSEA. Looking up the rest from reference TRBV29-1 and TRBJ1-1 gives the full variable domain: SAVISQKPSRDICQRGTSLTIQCQVDSQVTMMFWYRQQPGQSLTLIATANQGSEATYESGFVIDKFPISRPNLTFSTLTVSNMSPEDSSIYLCSVVAGTLSNTEAFFGQGTRLTVV.

The chain combines TRBV18 with TRBJ1-1; D not certain. The CDR3 is made up of 14 amino acids. Per germline, CDR1 KGHSH and CDR2 LQKENI. Trimming took off 6 bases at V and 1 base at J, with 12 bases between the two ends. The CDR3 region is CASSPLMWNTEAFF. The CDR3 nucleotides are TGTGCCAGCTCCCCTTTAATGTGGAACACTGAAGCTTTCTTT. The full variable domain, in which reference TRBV18 and TRBJ1-1 provide the parts outside the CDR3, is NAGVMQNPRHLVRRRGQEARLRCSPMKGHSHVYWYRQLPEEGLKFMVYLQKENIIDESGMPKERFSAEFPKEGPSILRIQQVVRGDSAAYFCASSPLMWNTEAFFGQGTRLTVV.

This clone was detected once. The chain is built from TRBV19 and TRBJ1-1; D is unclear. CDR3 length equals 13 residues. V lost 4 bases, J lost 6 bases, and 12 bases lay in between. Germline lookup yields CDR1 LNHDA and CDR2 SQIVND (reference sequence). CDR3 bases: TGTGCCAGTAGTAAAGTCGGAGGTCCTGAAGCTTTCTTT. This encodes CASSKVGGPEAFF. Combining the CDR3 with reference TRBV19 and TRBJ1-1 gives the whole variable domain DGGITQSPKYLFRKEGQNVTLSCEQNLNHDAMYWYRQDPGQGLRLIYYSQIVNDFQKGDIAEGYSVSREKKESFPLTVTSAQKNPTAFYLCASSKVGGPEAFFGQGTRLTVV.

The rearrangement uses TRBV24-1 and TRBJ1-4; maybe TRBD1 (5 bases). CDR1 and CDR2 (germline): KGHDR, SFDVKD. This CDR3 has 17 amino acids. The germline V and J ends were trimmed by 3 bases and 4 bases, with 17 bases remaining between them. CDR3 DNA sequence: TGTGCCACCAGTGATCCCTCCTTCAACGGGGGTAATGAAAAACTGTTTTTT. Its protein product is CATSDPSFNGGNEKLFF.

As for this clone: The sample has other DNA sequences that encode this CDR3 too. This sequence joins TRBV19 and TRBJ1-6; 9 nucleotides align to TRBD1. The CDR3 contains 14 residues. CDR1 and CDR2 (germline): LNHDA, SQIVND (reference sequence). V was clipped by 3 bases and J by 7 bases; unmatched bases: 1. CDR3 DNA: TGTGCCAGTAGTATCGGACAGGGGAATTCACCCCTCCACTTT. It translates to CASSIGQGNSPLHF.